This T cell receptor beta chain was observed in a study of control samples from healthy donors and cancer patients. The germline V and J ends were trimmed by 8 bases and 2 bases, with 12 bases remaining between them. This CDR3 is built from 13 residues. The germline CDR1 and CDR2 sequences are MNHEY and SVGAGI. Here immunoSEQ multiplex PCR was the method, and the copy in TCRdb shows in-frame clones only, minus some. This table holds some 130,000 clones, about nine tenths found once. The sample consisted of blood. The genes are TRBV6-5 and TRBJ1-1; D is ambiguous. The origin of this receptor is a man between 35 and 55 years old in good health. The CDR3 nucleotides read TGTGCCAGCGTTGTTGGGGTCAACACTGAAGCTTTCTTT. Translation gives CASVVGVNTEAFF.